One and the same sample provided the 31 T cell receptor beta chains below, sequenced in a study of OX40 agonist ivuxolimab in advanced cancers. The library was made by the immunoSEQ multiplex PCR assay. Not all clones reach the TCRdb copy of this immuneACCESS table, which keeps in-frame sequences only. Checked studies attribute under half of the gap to unresolved V genes and leave the rest unexplained. The sample data list 50,000 or so clones, and around 93% of these were observed just once. 8.5% to 9% of the sample comes from the top ten. The material was CD4+ or CD8+ T cells sorted from blood, obtained in a trial of the OX40 agonist ivuxolimab. These receptors were taken from an adult with an advanced solid tumor such as melanoma, head and neck, liver or kidney cancer.

The chain carries TRBV27 and TRBJ2-7; D is undetermined. CDR3 length equals 13 residues. V was clipped by 3 bases and J by 0 bases, with 6 bases between them. From germline, CDR1 is MNHEY and CDR2 SMNVEV (reference sequence). This CDR3 is CASSFSSSYEQYF. The DNA of the CDR3 is TGTGCCAGCAGTTTTAGCAGCTCCTACGAGCAGTACTTC.

This chain connects TRBV4-3 to TRBJ1-3, with TRBD1 matching over 7 bases. V shed 0 bases and J 4 bases; nucleotides not matched to a gene: 9. The CDR3 is 17 amino acids. Germline V gene data show CDR1 as LGHNA and CDR2 as YSLEER. The CDR3 nucleotides read TGCGCCAGCAGCCAAGAGCACCGGACAGGCGCGGGAAACACCATATATTTT. Translating gives CASSQEHRTGAGNTIYF.

The chain couples TRBV7-2 to TRBJ1-5; D unclear. Germline V gene lookup returns CDR1 SGHTA and CDR2 FQGNSA. There are 15 residues in the CDR3. V was clipped by 0 bases and J by 4 bases, with 10 bases between them. In nucleotides, the CDR3 is TGTGCCAGCAGCTTAGCGCTGGCAGAAAATCAGCCCCAGCATTTT. Its protein is CASSLALAENQPQHF.

The chain links TRBV4-2 to TRBJ2-2, with D possibly called TRBD1 or TRBD2 (6 bases each). This CDR3 region has 15 residues. In germline, CDR1 is LGHNA, CDR2 YNFKEQ. Trimming shortened V by 6 bases and J by 5 bases, and 16 bases separated the two germline ends. Written as DNA, the CDR3 is TGTGCCAGCAGGCGACTAGGGGGAAGAACCGGGGAGCTGTTTTTT. It yields the protein CASRRLGGRTGELFF.

The gene calls are TRBV27 and TRBJ1-2, with 8 bases lining up with TRBD1. V gave up 1 base and J gave up 1 base; unmatched junction bases: 14. CDR1 and CDR2 (germline): MNHEY, SMNVEV (reference sequence). This CDR3 contains 19 residues. DNA for the CDR3: TGTGCCAGCAGTTTATACCCGCCAGGGGGCCCAGGGGGTAACTATGGCTACACCTTC. Translated, it gives CASSLYPPGGPGGNYGYTF.

With respect to this clone: The sample holds other DNA sequences that translate to the same CDR3. The rearrangement uses TRBV9 and TRBJ1-1; 7 bases match TRBD1. J gave up 1 base and V 2 bases, and 2 bases lay outside the gene matches. Germline-derived CDR1 and CDR2 are SGDLS and YYNGEE. CDR3 length: 14 residues. The CDR3 protein is CASSVGQANTEAFF. The CDR3 DNA reads as TGTGCCAGCAGCGTTGGACAGGCGAACACTGAAGCTTTCTTT. Complete variable domain (other parts from reference TRBV9 and TRBJ1-1): DSGVTQTPKHLITATGQRVTLRCSPRSGDLSVYWYQQSLDQGLQFLIQYYNGEERAKGNILERFSAQQFPDLHSELNLSSLELGDSALYFCASSVGQANTEAFFGQGTRLTVV.

This clone was found a few times. J is TRBJ1-6 and V is TRBV4-1; 7 nucleotides align to TRBD1. The CDR3 is 12 residues long. In germline, CDR1 is MGHRA, CDR2 YSYEKL. Trimming removed 7 bases from V and 10 bases from J; junction bases left unmatched: 4. The CDR3 DNA sequence: TGCGCCAGCAAACAGGGGAACTCACCCCTCCACTTT. As protein: CASKQGNSPLHF.

This chain connects TRBV27 to TRBJ1-5, with D perhaps matching TRBD1 (5 bases). Germline CDR1 is MNHEY and CDR2 is SMNVEV (reference sequence). Deletions cut 2 bases from V and 2 bases from J, with 13 bases between. The CDR3 is made up of 16 amino acids. The CDR3 DNA reads as TGTGCCAGCAGTTTACTTTCAGGGATGGGCAATCAGCCCCAGCATTTT. This sequence encodes CASSLLSGMGNQPQHF.

The CDR3 nucleotides are TGCGCCAGCAGCCACGAGGCAGGGGGTTTTTCCTACGAGCAGTACTTC. Translation gives CASSHEAGGFSYEQYF. The chain is built from TRBV4-3 and TRBJ2-7; the match to TRBD1 covers 7 bases. J gave up 1 base and V 3 bases, and 9 bases lay outside the gene matches. This CDR3 is built from 16 residues. Germline V gene sequence: CDR1 LGHNA, CDR2 YSLEER.

The chain combines TRBV19 with TRBJ1-1, with D possibly being TRBD1 (5 bases). CDR3 length: 16 residues. Germline V lookup: CDR1 LNHDA, CDR2 SQIVND (reference sequence). The V and J ends lost 7 bases and 4 bases respectively, with 22 bases between them. This CDR3 reads CASMDSGRRVVTEAFF. The CDR3 DNA follows: TGTGCCAGTATGGACTCGGGACGTCGGGTAGTCACTGAAGCTTTCTTT.

The rearrangement uses TRBV9 and TRBJ1-2; 10 positions agree with TRBD1. V was pared by 4 bases and J by 4 bases, with 13 bases of the junction left unmatched. This CDR3 comprises 17 residues. Germline assignment: CDR1 SGDLS and CDR2 YYNGEE. CDR3 DNA sequence: TGTGCCAGCAGCCCAGGGGGACAGGGGCAGATAAGCTATGGCTACACCTTC. Its translation: CASSPGGQGQISYGYTF.

The chain has TRBV27 and TRBJ1-2; 8 positions agree with TRBD1. The germline gives CDR1 MNHEY, CDR2 SMNVEV (reference sequence). This CDR3 is 14 amino acids long. V gave up 6 bases and J gave up 3 bases; unmatched junction bases: 6. The CDR3 DNA follows: TGTGCCAGCAGCTGGACAGGGATCGACTATGGCTACACCTTC. Residues: CASSWTGIDYGYTF.

The chain carries TRBV7-9 and TRBJ1-4, with TRBD1 matching 9 bases. The CDR3 has 14 residues. Germline V gene lookup returns CDR1 SEHNR and CDR2 FQNEAQ (reference sequence). J lost 7 bases, V lost 1 base, and 1 base had no gene match. CDR3 nucleotides: TGTGCCAGCAGCTTAGAGACAGGGGGTGAAAAACTGTTTTTT. Protein sequence: CASSLETGGEKLFF. The variable domain in full, with the rest retrieved from reference TRBV7-9 and TRBJ1-4, is DTGVSQNPRHKITKRGQNVTFRCDPISEHNRLYWYRQTLGQGPEFLTYFQNEAQLEKSRLLSDRFSAERPKGSFSTLEIQRTEQGDSAMYLCASSLETGGEKLFFGSGTQLSVL.

The V and J genes are TRBV27 and TRBJ1-4; D uncertain. Germline assignment: CDR1 MNHEY and CDR2 SMNVEV (reference sequence). The CDR3 loop spans 15 amino acids. Deletions cut 4 bases from V and 0 bases from J, with 9 bases between. The CDR3 DNA sequence: TGTGCCAGCAGTTACGCGGACGCAACTAATGAAAAACTGTTTTTT. Translation: CASSYADATNEKLFF.

V is TRBV4-3 and J is TRBJ2-2; TRBD1 matches at 9 bases. V was clipped by 0 bases and J by 5 bases; unmatched bases: 4. There are 16 residues in the CDR3. The germline V gene encodes CDR1 LGHNA and CDR2 YSLEER. DNA for the CDR3: TGCGCCAGCAGCCAAGAGGCACAGGGGGCTACCGGGGAGCTGTTTTTT. This translates into CASSQEAQGATGELFF.

This sequence joins TRBV7-2 and TRBJ2-3; tentative D call: TRBD1 (5 bases). The CDR3 has 17 amino acids. CDR1 SGHTA and CDR2 FQGNSA come from the germline V gene. V was shortened by 0 bases and J by 2 bases, with 15 bases between the two germline ends. Written as DNA, the CDR3 is TGTGCCAGCAGCTTAGCCATATCGGCAGGGATCACAGATACGCAGTATTTT. It is translated as CASSLAISAGITDTQYF.

The V call is TRBV9, the J call TRBJ2-1; D call uncertain. CDR1 is SGDLS, CDR2 YYNGEE, per germline. Trimming cost V 4 bases and J 8 bases, with 13 bases left between them. The CDR3 has 13 residues. Written as DNA, the CDR3 is TGTGCCAGCAGCCCTCCGATTGGGGATGAGCAGTTCTTC. Translating gives CASSPPIGDEQFF.

The chain combines TRBV9 with TRBJ1-2; D might be TRBD1 (6 bases). The V and J ends lost 0 bases and 8 bases respectively, with 17 bases between them. This CDR3 region has 15 residues. Germline V gives CDR1 SGDLS, CDR2 YYNGEE. CDR3 region: CASSVEGGRGDGYTF. DNA of the CDR3: TGTGCCAGCAGCGTAGAAGGGGGACGGGGCGACGGCTACACCTTC.

V and J are TRBV21-1 and TRBJ1-6; the table gives TRBD1 as D, unverified against the DNA. TRBV21-1 is a known pseudogene. This CDR3 has 16 amino acids. This CDR3 is CASSKRNRGLDSPLHF. CDR3 DNA: TGTGCCAGCAGCAAGCGGAACAGGGGTTTGGATTCACCCCTCCACTTT.

The J gene is TRBJ2-7, the V gene TRBV9; D is perhaps TRBD1 (6 bases). Trimming took off 7 bases at V and 1 base at J, with 6 bases between the two ends. This CDR3 is built from 11 residues. Germline-derived CDR1 and CDR2 are SGDLS and YYNGEE. CDR3 amino acids: CASGQSYEQYF. CDR3 coding DNA: TGTGCCAGCGGACAGTCCTACGAGCAGTACTTC.

This chain links TRBV7-8 with TRBJ1-1; D is unclear. Germline values: CDR1 SGHVS, CDR2 FQNEAQ. The V gene lost 5 bases and the J gene lost 0 bases, with 13 bases spanning the gap. The CDR3 extends over 15 amino acids. CDR3 DNA sequence: TGTGCCAGCAGCATGACCGGGAACATGAACACTGAAGCTTTCTTT. Its protein is CASSMTGNMNTEAFF.

The chain has TRBV7-3 and TRBJ2-3, with 7 bases fitting TRBD2. Germline assignment: CDR1 SGHTA and CDR2 FQGTGA. The CDR3 loop spans 16 amino acids. Germline trimming cut 2 bases from V and 2 bases from J; bases unmatched to any gene: 7. CDR3 loop: CASSLYGGGTTDTQYF. The DNA of the CDR3 is TGTGCCAGCAGCTTATACGGCGGGGGTACCACAGATACGCAGTATTTT. The full variable domain, its missing parts supplied by reference TRBV7-3 and TRBJ2-3, is GAGVSQTPSNKVTEKGKYVELRCDPISGHTALYWYRQSLGQGPEFLIYFQGTGAADDSGLPNDRFFAVRPEGSVSTLKIQRTERGDSAVYLCASSLYGGGTTDTQYFGPGTRLTVL.

The V gene is TRBV6-5, the J gene TRBJ2-7, with a weak D call TRBD2 (6 bases). With 2 bases removed from V and 3 bases from J, the gap between germline ends came to 8 bases. CDR3 length: 13 amino acids. Germline V gives CDR1 MNHEY, CDR2 SVGAGI. CDR3 sequence reads: CASSYGGFYEQYF. CDR3 coding DNA: TGTGCCAGCAGTTACGGGGGGTTCTACGAGCAGTACTTC.

The chain employs TRBV15 and TRBJ2-7; maybe TRBD2 (6 bases). The CDR3 length is 13 residues. Germline-derived CDR1 and CDR2 are LNHNV and YYDKDF (reference sequence). The V and J ends lost 6 bases and 1 base respectively, with 10 bases between them. CDR3 region: CATRRDSSYEQYF. The CDR3 DNA is TGTGCCACCAGGCGGGATTCATCCTACGAGCAGTACTTC.

The V and J genes are TRBV6-6 and TRBJ1-3; D is perhaps TRBD1 (5 bases). Germline CDR1 reads MNHNY; CDR2 reads SVGAGI (reference sequence). V gave up 10 bases and J gave up 4 bases, with 11 bases separating them. This CDR3 has 12 amino acids. CDR3 loop: CATLQGGNTIYF. In DNA form, the CDR3 reads TGTGCCACCCTCCAGGGCGGAAACACCATATATTTT.

This sequence joins TRBV6-5 and TRBJ2-1; D may be TRBD2 (5 bases). With 7 bases removed from V and 0 bases from J, the gap between germline ends came to 13 bases. The CDR3 length is 15 residues. Germline loops: CDR1 MNHEY, CDR2 SVGAGI. The CDR3 bases are TGTGCCAGCACCCCGGTAGCGAGCTCCTACAATGAGCAGTTCTTC. Translation gives CASTPVASSYNEQFF.

The V call is TRBV27, the J call TRBJ2-1; 7 bases are a match to TRBD2. Trimming took 3 bases from V and 6 from J; bases not matched to a gene: 8. CDR1 is MNHEY, CDR2 SMNVEV, per germline (reference sequence). This CDR3 is 15 amino acids long. CDR3 amino acids: CASSFSGLVVNEQFF. CDR3 in DNA: TGTGCCAGCAGTTTTTCCGGACTAGTTGTCAATGAGCAGTTCTTC.

The chain is built from TRBV6-1 and TRBJ1-4, with TRBD1 identical over 7 bases. The trim removed 7 bases at V and 8 bases at J, leaving 7 bases unmatched. Germline CDR1 is MNHNS and CDR2 is SASEGT. This CDR3 has 13 amino acids. The CDR3 nucleotides read TGTGCCAGCACCCAGACAGGGCTCGAAAAACTGTTTTTT. Amino acids: CASTQTGLEKLFF.

The chain is built from TRBV2 and TRBJ1-2; possibly TRBD1 for D (6 bases). This CDR3 contains 14 residues. V lost 5 bases to trimming and J lost 5 bases, with 15 bases between them. CDR1 is SNHLY, CDR2 FYNNEI, per germline. The CDR3 protein is CASSPVQGSYGYTF. The CDR3, as DNA: TGTGCCAGCAGTCCCGTACAGGGAAGTTATGGCTACACCTTC.

V usage is TRBV10-3 and J usage is TRBJ2-5, with a weak D call TRBD2 (6 bases). V dropped 3 bases and J dropped 9 bases, with 14 bases sitting between them. Looked up from germline, CDR1 is ENHRY and CDR2 is SYGVKD. CDR3 length: 13 amino acids. CDR3 sequence: CAISDPGVGPQYF. In DNA form, the CDR3 reads TGTGCCATCAGTGATCCGGGAGTAGGGCCCCAGTACTTC.

The chain joins TRBV15 to TRBJ2-3; 7 nucleotides match TRBD2. CDR3 length: 15 residues. The trim removed 6 bases at V and 4 bases at J, leaving 10 bases unmatched. Germline CDR1 is LNHNV and CDR2 is YYDKDF (reference sequence). This CDR3 is CATRWGEGGADTQYF. The CDR3 region has the DNA TGTGCCACCAGGTGGGGGGAGGGCGGCGCAGATACGCAGTATTTT.